These 25 T cell receptor beta chains share one sample of origin, sequenced in a study of blood T cell repertoires in COVID-19. The repertoire was sequenced with immunoSEQ multiplex PCR; TCRdb's copy has only in-frame clones and lacks some. Among roughly 98,000 clones listed, over 80% were seen once. Sequencing used peripheral blood. Receptor source: a woman in her sixties with active COVID-19.

This chain joins TRBV6-2 or TRBV6-3 and TRBJ2-4; possible D gene TRBD1, 6 bases. CDR3 length: 16 amino acids. Germline V gene lookup returns CDR1 MNHEY and CDR2 SVGEGT. The germline V and J ends were trimmed by 6 bases and 10 bases, with 25 bases remaining between them. Here the CDR3 reads CASSLSGQSWVRIQYF. The CDR3 DNA reads as TGTGCCAGCAGCCTTTCTGGACAGTCGTGGGTTAGAATTCAGTACTTC.

The CDR3 here is CASSLSDYGYTF. CDR3 sequence (DNA): TGTGCCAGCAGTTTATCAGACTATGGCTACACCTTC. V usage is TRBV28 and J usage is TRBJ1-2; no clear D. This CDR3 region has 12 residues. Germline-derived CDR1 and CDR2 are MDHEN and SYDVKM. Trimming shortened V by 1 base and J by 3 bases, and 3 bases separated the two germline ends.

The chain has TRBV24-1 and TRBJ2-3, with D possibly TRBD2 on 6 matching bases. The germline gives CDR1 KGHDR, CDR2 SFDVKD. The V gene lost 0 bases and the J gene lost 0 bases, with 9 bases spanning the gap. This CDR3 is 16 amino acids long. For the CDR3, the DNA is TGTGCCACCAGTGATTTGTCAGGGACTAGCACAGATACGCAGTATTTT. This codes for CATSDLSGTSTDTQYF.

The rearrangement uses TRBV5-3 and TRBJ2-3; 7 bases match TRBD1. TRBV5-3 is placed among ORFs of uncertain function. J gave up 3 bases and V 0 bases, and 7 bases lay outside the gene matches. The CDR3 is made up of 16 amino acids. CDR3 loop: CARSLVIGGGTDTQYF. The CDR3 DNA is TGTGCCAGAAGCTTGGTGATAGGGGGCGGGACAGATACGCAGTATTTT.

CDR3 sequence: CASSVTGTGELFF. The CDR3 coding sequence is TGTGCCAGCAGCGTCACAGGGACCGGGGAGCTGTTTTTT. The chain uses TRBV5-6 and TRBJ2-2, with D possibly matching TRBD1 (6 bases). CDR3 length equals 13 residues. CDR1 and CDR2 from the germline V gene are SGHDT and YYEEEE. V lost 4 bases, J lost 5 bases, and 9 bases lay in between.

The chain employs TRBV4-1 and TRBJ2-3; 16 bases line up with TRBD2. The V and J ends lost 3 bases and 5 bases, in that order; junction bases with no gene match: 5. This CDR3 is built from 17 residues. CDR1 and CDR2 from the germline V gene are MGHRA and YSYEKL. The CDR3 is CASSQGTSGRAKDTQYF. CDR3 DNA sequence: TGCGCCAGCAGCCAGGGGACTAGCGGGAGGGCCAAAGATACGCAGTATTTT.

Only a few counts were recorded for this clone. The chain links TRBV11-2 to TRBJ2-1; 7 bases are shared with TRBD1. Trimming at V came to 5 bases and at J to 7 bases, leaving 2 bases not matched to a gene. Germline V gene lookup returns CDR1 SGHAT and CDR2 FQNNGV. There are 12 residues in the CDR3. The CDR3 DNA reads TGTGCCAGCAGCACGGACAGGAATGAGCAGTTCTTC. Encoded protein: CASSTDRNEQFF.

The chain uses TRBV10-2 and TRBJ1-1; D is perhaps TRBD1 (5 bases). Germline V CDR1 and CDR2: WSHSY, SAAADI. V was cut by 3 bases and J by 6 bases, with 20 bases left in between. This CDR3 is 16 amino acids long. CDR3 DNA: TGCGCCAGCAGTGATGGGGGAGGACGGTCTGCAGCTGAAGCTTTCTTT. Protein product: CASSDGGGRSAAEAFF.

The chain has TRBV5-1 and TRBJ1-6, with 11 positions matching TRBD1. CDR3 length: 15 amino acids. Per the germline V gene, CDR1 is SGHRS and CDR2 is YFSETQ. V shed 0 bases, J shed 10 bases, and the junction held 3 bases outside the gene matches. The CDR3 bases are TGCGCCAGCAGCTTGGCGGACAGGGGGCAGTCACCCCTCCACTTT. Translated, it gives CASSLADRGQSPLHF.

This sequence joins TRBV7-9 and TRBJ2-7; the match to TRBD2 covers 10 bases. The CDR3 runs to 15 residues. Germline loops: CDR1 SEHNR, CDR2 FQNEAQ (reference sequence). V shed 3 bases and J 7 bases; nucleotides not matched to a gene: 9. CDR3 sequence reads: CASSFASGRPLEQYF. Here the CDR3 DNA reads TGTGCCAGCAGCTTTGCTAGCGGGAGACCCCTGGAGCAGTACTTC.

V and J are TRBV19 and TRBJ1-2; 9 bases agree with TRBD1. The CDR3 has 14 residues. Germline assignment: CDR1 LNHDA and CDR2 SQIVND (reference sequence). V lost 4 bases to trimming and J lost 2 bases; unmatched junction nucleotides: 2. The CDR3 spells CASSTDRGNYGYTF. The DNA for the CDR3 is TGTGCCAGTAGTACTGACAGGGGGAACTATGGCTACACCTTC.

This clone was counted once. The chain links TRBV7-9 to TRBJ1-2; D might be TRBD1 (5 bases). Deletions cut 8 bases from V and 2 bases from J, with 15 bases between. The CDR3 spans 14 residues. The germline gives CDR1 SEHNR, CDR2 FQNEAQ (reference sequence). DNA of the CDR3: TGTGCCAGCGGACGGGGGACCAAAAACTATGGCTACACCTTC. Protein: CASGRGTKNYGYTF. Supplemented by reference TRBV7-9 and TRBJ1-2, the full variable domain reads DTGVSQNPRHKITKRGQNVTFRCDPISEHNRLYWYRQTLGQGPEFLTYFQNEAQLEKSRLLSDRFSAERPKGSFSTLEIQRTEQGDSAMYLCASGRGTKNYGYTFGSGTRLTVV.

This chain connects TRBV27 to TRBJ1-5; D remains unclear. Germline loops: CDR1 MNHEY, CDR2 SMNVEV (reference sequence). This CDR3 has 15 amino acids. With 2 bases removed from V and 0 bases from J, the gap between germline ends came to 8 bases. CDR3 amino acids: CASSLKFGSNQPQHF. The CDR3 bases are TGTGCCAGCAGTTTAAAGTTCGGTAGCAATCAGCCCCAGCATTTT.

The chain has TRBV24-1 and TRBJ1-2; 7 bases are shared with TRBD1. CDR3 length equals 13 residues. With 4 bases clipped from V and 6 bases from J, the junction kept 4 bases outside the gene matches. The germline V gene encodes CDR1 KGHDR and CDR2 SFDVKD. DNA of the CDR3: TGTGCCACCAGTGAGTCCGGGACAGATGGCTACACCTTC. Its translation: CATSESGTDGYTF.

This chain connects TRBV6-2 or TRBV6-3 to TRBJ2-7; TRBD1 matches 10 bases. This CDR3 contains 14 residues. Germline V gene sequence: CDR1 MNHEY, CDR2 SVGEGT. Trimming cost V 4 bases and J 3 bases; bases outside gene matches: 3. The CDR3 DNA reads TGTGCCAGCAGTTGGGGACAGGGGAACTACGAGCAGTACTTC. Amino acids: CASSWGQGNYEQYF.

The chain combines TRBV10-2 with TRBJ1-6, with 7 bases that match TRBD1. Germline CDR1 and CDR2: WSHSY and SAAADI. The junction had 8 bases not matched to a gene; V was cut back by 11 bases and J by 7 bases. This CDR3 contains 13 residues. In DNA form, the CDR3 reads TGCGCCTCTACCGGGACAGTAAATTCACCCCTCCACTTT. Its protein is CASTGTVNSPLHF.

The chain joins TRBV6-2 or TRBV6-3 to TRBJ2-2; 10 bases fit TRBD2. From germline, CDR1 is MNHEY and CDR2 SVGEGT. Unmatched junction bases numbered 14, after V lost 6 bases and J lost 4 bases. The CDR3 is 18 amino acids. CDR3 loop: CASSPTPALAGATGELFF. The CDR3 DNA sequence: TGTGCCAGCAGCCCTACCCCTGCGCTAGCGGGGGCCACCGGGGAGCTGTTTTTT.

V gene TRBV5-1 combines with J gene TRBJ2-3; TRBD1 matches 11 bases. J lost 5 bases, V lost 1 base, and 6 bases had no gene match. Per the germline V gene, CDR1 is SGHRS and CDR2 is YFSETQ. The CDR3 runs 16 residues. CDR3 amino acids: CASSLRDRGYRDTQYF. The CDR3 bases are TGCGCCAGCAGCTTGAGGGACAGGGGGTATAGAGATACGCAGTATTTT.

V is TRBV15 and J is TRBJ2-4, with 8 positions matching TRBD1. Germline trimming cut 5 bases from V and 0 bases from J; bases unmatched to any gene: 30. The CDR3 length is 24 residues. From germline, CDR1 is LNHNV and CDR2 YYDKDF (reference sequence). CDR3 sequence (DNA): TGTGCCACCAGCCCAGAAACGTCCGGACAGACAGGGGTTGATCGGGGACGAGCCAAAAACATTCAGTACTTC. It specifies CATSPETSGQTGVDRGRAKNIQYF.

This chain joins TRBV18 and TRBJ1-3; no firm D call. Trimming removed 0 bases from V and 4 bases from J, with 10 bases in between. This CDR3 has 15 residues. The germline V gene has CDR1 KGHSH and CDR2 LQKENI. The CDR3 region has the DNA TGTGCCAGCTCACCACCTGCGTTATCAGGAAACACCATATATTTT. Its protein is CASSPPALSGNTIYF.

This chain uses TRBV6-5 with TRBJ1-3, with 7 bases fitting TRBD1. The germline gives CDR1 MNHEY, CDR2 SVGAGI. J was trimmed by 2 bases and V by 6 bases; bases with no gene match: 4. This CDR3 is built from 14 residues. CDR3: CASRLGQTGNTIYF. The CDR3, as DNA: TGTGCCAGCAGATTGGGACAGACTGGAAACACCATATATTTT.

The CDR3 loop is CASSPHPDRVGKNIQYF. The CDR3 nucleotides are TGTGCCAGTAGTCCCCACCCGGACAGGGTGGGCAAAAACATTCAGTACTTC. The V gene is TRBV19, the J gene TRBJ2-4; 8 bases fit TRBD1. The germline gives CDR1 LNHDA, CDR2 SQIVND (reference sequence). The CDR3 loop spans 17 amino acids. Losses at the gene ends were 5 bases for V and 3 bases for J; bases not matched to a gene: 12.

The chain links TRBV6-5 to TRBJ2-7; the D gene is possibly TRBD1 (5 bases). CDR1 MNHEY and CDR2 SVGAGI come from the germline V gene. The CDR3 has 15 amino acids. V was clipped by 2 bases and J by 2 bases, with 13 bases between them. Here the CDR3 reads CASSYTRAGTYEQYF. CDR3 DNA: TGTGCCAGCAGTTACACACGGGCAGGGACCTACGAGCAGTACTTC.

This clone was recorded a few times. CDR3 DNA: TGTGCCAGCCGGGACAGGCCCGGAATCAATCAGCCCCAGCATTTT. Translation: CASRDRPGINQPQHF. The gene calls are TRBV19 and TRBJ1-5; 8 bases are a match to TRBD1. The CDR3 runs 15 residues. In germline, CDR1 is LNHDA, CDR2 SQIVND (reference sequence). The ends lost 9 bases at V and 3 bases at J; junction bases unmatched: 10.

The chain recombines TRBV7-3 with TRBJ2-2, with TRBD2 matching 9 bases. J lost 4 bases, V lost 5 bases, and 11 bases had no gene match. Germline loops: CDR1 SGHTA, CDR2 FQGTGA. CDR3 length equals 17 residues. This CDR3 is CASSPRGLAGTTGELFF. As DNA, the CDR3 is TGTGCCAGCAGCCCCCGAGGGCTAGCGGGAACCACCGGGGAGCTGTTTTTT.